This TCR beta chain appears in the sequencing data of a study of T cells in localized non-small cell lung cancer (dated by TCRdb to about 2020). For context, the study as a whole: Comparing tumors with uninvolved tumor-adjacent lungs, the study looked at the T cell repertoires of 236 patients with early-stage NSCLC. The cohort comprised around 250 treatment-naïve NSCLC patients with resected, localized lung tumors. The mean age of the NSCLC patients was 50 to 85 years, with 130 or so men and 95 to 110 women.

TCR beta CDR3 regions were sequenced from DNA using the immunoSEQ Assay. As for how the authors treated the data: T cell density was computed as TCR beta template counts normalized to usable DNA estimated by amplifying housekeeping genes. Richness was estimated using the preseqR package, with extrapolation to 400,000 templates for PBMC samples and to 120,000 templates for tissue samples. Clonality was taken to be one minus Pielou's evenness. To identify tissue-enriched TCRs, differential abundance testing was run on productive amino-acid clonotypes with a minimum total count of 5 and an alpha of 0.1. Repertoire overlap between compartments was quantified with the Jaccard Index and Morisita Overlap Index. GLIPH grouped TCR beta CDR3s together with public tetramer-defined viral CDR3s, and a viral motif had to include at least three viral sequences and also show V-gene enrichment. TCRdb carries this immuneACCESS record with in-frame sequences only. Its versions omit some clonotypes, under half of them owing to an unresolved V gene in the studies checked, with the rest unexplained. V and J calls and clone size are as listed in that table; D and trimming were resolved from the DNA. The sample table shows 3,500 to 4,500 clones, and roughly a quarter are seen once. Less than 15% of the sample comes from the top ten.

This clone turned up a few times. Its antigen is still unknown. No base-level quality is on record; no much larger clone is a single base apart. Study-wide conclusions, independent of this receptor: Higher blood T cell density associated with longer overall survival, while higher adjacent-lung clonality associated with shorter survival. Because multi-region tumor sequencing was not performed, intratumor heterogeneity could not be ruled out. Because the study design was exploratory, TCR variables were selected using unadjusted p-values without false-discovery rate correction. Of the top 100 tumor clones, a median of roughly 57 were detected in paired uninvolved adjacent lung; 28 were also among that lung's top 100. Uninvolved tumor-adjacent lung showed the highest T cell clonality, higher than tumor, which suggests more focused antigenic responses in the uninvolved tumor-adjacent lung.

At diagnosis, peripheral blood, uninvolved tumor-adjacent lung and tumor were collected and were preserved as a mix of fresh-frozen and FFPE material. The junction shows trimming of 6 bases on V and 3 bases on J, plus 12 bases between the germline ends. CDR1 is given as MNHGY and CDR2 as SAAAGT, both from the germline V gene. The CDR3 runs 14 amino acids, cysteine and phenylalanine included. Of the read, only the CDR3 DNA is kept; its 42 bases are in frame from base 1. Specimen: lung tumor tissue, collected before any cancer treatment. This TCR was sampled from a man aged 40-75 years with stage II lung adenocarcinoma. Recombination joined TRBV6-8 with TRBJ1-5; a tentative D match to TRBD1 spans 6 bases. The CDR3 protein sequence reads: CASRTTGHNQPQHF. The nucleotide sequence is TGTGCCAGCAGAACCACAGGGCACAATCAGCCCCAGCATTTT.